The rows below give T cell receptor beta chains drawn from one sample of a study of CD8+ T cells in alopecia areata. The data were produced by immunoSEQ multiplex PCR, yet TCRdb's version contains in-frame clones alone and is incomplete. The sample lists about 90,000 clones; 44% were seen once. The sequences come from CD8+ T cells sorted from blood, collected at week 24, from a patient treated with tofacitinib. The receptors stem from a human donor with alopecia areata. Both conserved end residues are trimmed from each CDR3. The order of the fields is V gene, CDR3 length, J gene, CDR3 protein.

V: TRBV14
length: 14
J: TRBJ1-1
CDR3: ASSQDLVQGGTEAF

V: TRBV4-1
length: 13
J: TRBJ1-1
CDR3: ASSPTVGVNTEAF

V: TRBV6-5
length: 13
J: TRBJ2-2
CDR3: ASSSGGRLIGELF

V: TRBV7-8
length: 12
J: TRBJ1-2
CDR3: ASSPRDRTVGYT

V: TRBV7-9
length: 10
J: TRBJ2-7
CDR3: ASMGVEYEQY

V: TRBV6-5
length: 12
J: TRBJ1-1
CDR3: ASSYSRGWTEAF

V: TRBV6-6
length: 11
J: TRBJ2-1
CDR3: ASSYTLVNEQF

V: TRBV27
length: 13
J: TRBJ2-1
CDR3: ASSPSSGSYNEQF

V: TRBV7-8
length: 13
J: TRBJ2-5
CDR3: ASSSMDRTKETQY

V: TRBV5-4
length: 10
J: TRBJ2-7
CDR3: ASSYGALEQY

V: TRBV5-1
length: 12
J: TRBJ1-2
CDR3: ASSWSGANYGYT

V: TRBV27
length: 11
J: TRBJ1-5
CDR3: ASSFGRWQPQH

V: TRBV9
length: 16
J: TRBJ2-6
CDR3: ASSLPRTGGAGANVLT

V: TRBV6-1
length: 11
J: TRBJ2-7
CDR3: ASTSGGSYEQY

V: TRBV29-1
length: 9
J: TRBJ2-1
CDR3: SPTGRNEQF

V: TRBV7-2
length: 10
J: TRBJ1-5
CDR3: ASSLGNQPQH

V: TRBV28
length: 13
J: TRBJ2-7
CDR3: ASRKSTERTYEQY

V: TRBV5-4
length: 9
J: TRBJ1-1
CDR3: ASSLFSEAF

V: TRBV27
length: 12
J: TRBJ1-5
CDR3: ASSLGGSNQPQH

V: TRBV5-1
length: 11
J: TRBJ2-7
CDR3: ASSLEVSYEQY

V: TRBV30
length: 9
J: TRBJ2-2
CDR3: AWSVAGELF

V: TRBV7-6
length: 11
J: TRBJ2-2
CDR3: ASSLTGAGELF

V: TRBV11-2
length: 12
J: TRBJ2-1
CDR3: ASSYTREGNEQF

V: TRBV9
length: 12
J: TRBJ1-1
CDR3: ASSVDEGSTEAF

V: TRBV13
length: 12
J: TRBJ2-5
CDR3: ASSMGQYQETQY